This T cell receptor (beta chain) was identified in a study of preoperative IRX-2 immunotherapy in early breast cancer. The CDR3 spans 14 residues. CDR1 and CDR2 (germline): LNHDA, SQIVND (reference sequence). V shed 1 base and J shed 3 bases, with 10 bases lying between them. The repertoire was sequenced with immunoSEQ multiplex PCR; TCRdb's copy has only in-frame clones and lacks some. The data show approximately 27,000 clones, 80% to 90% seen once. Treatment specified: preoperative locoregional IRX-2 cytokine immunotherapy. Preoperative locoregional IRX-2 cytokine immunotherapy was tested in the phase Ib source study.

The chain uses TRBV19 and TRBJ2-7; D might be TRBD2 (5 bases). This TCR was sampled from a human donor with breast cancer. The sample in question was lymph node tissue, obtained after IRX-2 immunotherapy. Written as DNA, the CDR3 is TGTGCCAGTAGTATAGGAGGTGGGAGCTACGAGCAGTACTTC. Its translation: CASSIGGGSYEQYF.